The 7 T cell receptor beta chains listed next were all sequenced from one sample in a study of OX40 agonist ivuxolimab in advanced cancers. Some clones are missing from TCRdb's copy, which holds only in-frame ones; the method was immunoSEQ multiplex PCR. The sample shows some 85,000 clones, roughly 91% of them seen only once. Sequencing was performed on CD4+ or CD8+ T cells sorted from blood, taken in a trial of the OX40 agonist ivuxolimab. The receptors originated from an adult with an advanced solid tumor such as melanoma, head and neck, liver or kidney cancer.

The J gene is TRBJ2-7, the V gene TRBV29-1; 7 bases are shared with TRBD1. CDR3 length: 12 amino acids. The J segment lost 2 bases and the V segment lost 7 bases, leaving 5 bases of the junction unmatched. Germline values: CDR1 SQVTM, CDR2 ANQGSEA. The CDR3 sequence is CSASQGAYEQYF. As DNA, the CDR3 is TGCAGCGCAAGTCAGGGGGCCTACGAGCAGTACTTC.

CDR3 amino acids: CAISLDRVGNTIYF. The CDR3 DNA follows: TGTGCCATCAGTCTGGACAGGGTAGGAAACACCATATATTTT. The chain employs TRBV10-3 and TRBJ1-3, with 8 bases that match TRBD1. The CDR3 consists of 14 residues. V shed 5 bases and J 4 bases; nucleotides not matched to a gene: 4. Germline V gene sequence: CDR1 ENHRY, CDR2 SYGVKD.

The chain recombines TRBV6-1 with TRBJ2-5; a weak D match, TRBD1 (6 bases). TRBJ2-7 matches the DNA end more closely, so the J call is doubtful. Looked up from germline, CDR1 is MNHNS and CDR2 is SASEGT. This CDR3 region has 15 residues. The CDR3 loop reads CASTLVGTTTYEQYF. DNA of the CDR3: TGTGCCAGCACCTTAGTAGGGACAACGACCTACGAGCAGTACTTC.

The chain uses TRBV6-4 and TRBJ2-1; D may be TRBD2 (6 bases). In germline, CDR1 is MRHNA, CDR2 SNTAGT. The germline V and J ends were trimmed by 4 bases and 0 bases, with 7 bases remaining between them. The CDR3 runs 14 residues. The CDR3 loop is CASSAEGSYNEQFF. CDR3 coding DNA: TGTGCCAGCAGTGCGGAGGGCTCCTACAATGAGCAGTTCTTC.

V and J are TRBV7-2 and TRBJ1-3; D not certain. The germline V gene has CDR1 SGHTA and CDR2 FQGNSA. The CDR3 runs to 12 residues. Trimming shortened V by 5 bases and J by 5 bases, and 7 bases separated the two germline ends. The CDR3 protein is CASSQLRNTIYF. CDR3 coding DNA: TGTGCCAGCAGCCAGCTTCGAAACACCATATATTTT.

The gene calls are TRBV10-1 and TRBJ1-3; 7 bases are a match to TRBD1. The CDR3 runs to 16 residues. The V and J ends lost 1 base and 6 bases, in that order; junction bases with no gene match: 9. Germline assignment: CDR1 WNHNN and CDR2 SYGVQD (reference sequence). The CDR3 DNA reads TGCGCCAGCAGTGAGTTGCCCAGGGGGGTAGAAAACACCATATATTTT. Encoded protein: CASSELPRGVENTIYF.

The chain couples TRBV7-2 to TRBJ1-1, with D possibly being TRBD1 (5 bases). This CDR3 comprises 14 residues. The ends were cut back, 5 bases at V and 5 bases at J, with 15 bases in the middle. Germline CDR1 is SGHTA and CDR2 is FQGNSA. Here the CDR3 reads CASSPDRGGTEAFF. CDR3 nucleotide sequence: TGTGCCAGCAGCCCCGACCGCGGGGGGACTGAAGCTTTCTTT.